These T cell receptor beta chains were read from a single sample in a study of siplizumab effects on memory and regulatory T cells. No cognate antigen is known for these TCRs. Repertoires were generated with immunoSEQ multiplex PCR, while TCRdb's copy carries only in-frame clones and drops some. The table shows 11,000 to 15,000 clones, with about 49% occurring only once. What was sequenced was CFSE-low (dividing) CD4+ T cells sorted from an allogeneic mixed lymphocyte reaction. All receptors derive from a human donor in good health; the cells came from an allogeneic mixed lymphocyte reaction. The CDR3 runs from the conserved cysteine through the conserved F or W. The D gene is left open where the match is weak. Size values are once, few and many counts, or a class for expanded clones, and some rows have none.

clone_size j_call d_call v_call cdr3_nt cdr3_aa
medium-sized TRBJ2-5 - TRBV14 TGTGCCAGCAGACGCAGTAACAGTGGGGAGACCCAGTACTTC CASRRSNSGETQYF
- TRBJ2-5 - TRBV7-8 TGTGCCAGCAGCTTGGGGATGGAGACCCAGTACTTC CASSLGMETQYF
medium-sized TRBJ1-2 - TRBV10-3 TGTGCCATCAGTGGCCGCGGGGGAGAGAGCTACACCTTC CAISGRGGESYTF
- TRBJ1-5 - TRBV30 TGTGCCTGGAGCCATCAGGGAGGGGGTCAGCCCCAGCATTTT CAWSHQGGGQPQHF
- TRBJ1-1 - TRBV6-4 TGTGCCAGCAGCACCCAACAGGGTTTAAAGGCTTTCTTT CASSTQQGLKAFF
- TRBJ2-5 - TRBV18 TGTGCCAGCTCACCCGGGACGAAGGAGACCCAGTACTTC CASSPGTKETQYF
- TRBJ2-7 - TRBV11-3 TGTGCCAGCAGCTTCTACACAGCCATCTCCTACGAGCAGTACTTC CASSFYTAISYEQYF
- TRBJ1-5 - TRBV7-8 TGTGCCAGCAGCTTAGTTGTAGGTCAGCCCCAGCATTTT CASSLVVGQPQHF
- TRBJ1-1 - TRBV7-9 TGTGCCAGCAGCTTGAGGTGGGGCACTGAAGCTTTCTTT CASSLRWGTEAFF
- TRBJ1-2 TRBD1 TRBV7-9 TGTGCCAGCAGTCGACAGGGCAACTATGGCTACACCTTC CASSRQGNYGYTF
- TRBJ1-2 - TRBV6-1 TGTGCCAGCAGTGAATATTTTCGGGGGGAGGGCTACACCTTC CASSEYFRGEGYTF
few TRBJ1-1 TRBD1 TRBV5-1 TGCGCCAGCAGCGGACAGGGGGCGGGCACTGAAGCTTTCTTT CASSGQGAGTEAFF
- TRBJ1-1 - TRBV18 TGTGCCAGCTCCCAAAGGCAGGGGAACACTGAAGCTTTCTTT CASSQRQGNTEAFF
- TRBJ2-3 - TRBV11-2 TGTGCCAGCAGCTTATGGCTAGCGTTAGATACGCAGTATTTT CASSLWLALDTQYF
- TRBJ2-2 TRBD1 TRBV2 TGTGCCAGCAGCGGGACAGGGGGAGGAGGGGAGCTGTTTTTT CASSGTGGGGELFF
- TRBJ2-7 - TRBV27 TGTGCCAGCAGTCCAAGGACTTCTCAAAGAGCCCCCTACGAGCAGTACTTC CASSPRTSQRAPYEQYF
medium-sized TRBJ1-1 - TRBV7-9 TGTGCCAGCTGCTTGGGACACAGCAACACTGAAGCTTTCTTT CASCLGHSNTEAFF
few TRBJ2-1 TRBD2 TRBV4-2 TGTGCCAGCAGAAGGTCGGGGGGTCGGGCTGAGCAGTTCTTC CASRRSGGRAEQFF
- TRBJ1-1 - TRBV6-1 TGTGCCAGCAGTAGGGACGTTCGTGAAGCTTTCTTT CASSRDVREAFF
- TRBJ1-2 - TRBV27 TGTGCCAGCAGGCCCGGGGGAGGCTGGACATCCTATGGCTACACCTTC CASRPGGGWTSYGYTF
- TRBJ1-1 - TRBV4-1 TGCGCCAGCAGCCAAGATAAAGTCGGGGTCTGGAACACTGAAGCTTTCTTT CASSQDKVGVWNTEAFF
- TRBJ1-1 - TRBV5-6 TGTGCCAGCAGCTTCGGCACTGAAGCTTTCTTT CASSFGTEAFF
- TRBJ1-1 - TRBV18 TGTGCCAGCTCACCACAAGAAAACACTGAAGCTTTCTTT CASSPQENTEAFF
- TRBJ1-2 TRBD1 TRBV7-9 TGTGCCAGCAGCCCGGGACAGTATGGCTACACCTTC CASSPGQYGYTF
once TRBJ2-7 - TRBV15 TGTGCCACCAGCGACCCGGGGAGGGGGTCCTACGAGCAGTACTTC CATSDPGRGSYEQYF
few TRBJ1-2 TRBD1 TRBV7-2 TGTGCCAGCAGCCCACAGTGGACAGGGATTGGCTACACCTTC CASSPQWTGIGYTF
- TRBJ1-1 - TRBV5-4 TGTGCCAGCAGCCCCCTCGGGACGGGGAACACTGAAGCTTTCTTT CASSPLGTGNTEAFF
few TRBJ2-2 - TRBV27 TGTGCCAGCAGAATTAATGCCGGGGAGCTGTTTTTT CASRINAGELFF
few TRBJ2-7 TRBD2 TRBV5-1 TGCGCCAGCAGCTCCAATAGCGGGAGTAGCTACGAGCAGTACTTC CASSSNSGSSYEQYF
few TRBJ1-1 - TRBV18 TGTGCCAGCCTAGGACAGATGAACACTGAAGCTTTCTTT CASLGQMNTEAFF
large TRBJ1-6 - TRBV11-2 TGTGCCAGCAGCTTAGCGTATAATTCACCCCTCCACTTT CASSLAYNSPLHF
medium-sized TRBJ2-1 - TRBV14 TGTGCCAGCAGCCAAGCCAGCGAGTACAATGAGCAGTTCTTC CASSQASEYNEQFF
- TRBJ2-2 - TRBV7-9 TGTGCCAGCAGCTTAGACGTTGGCACCGGGGAGCTGTTTTTT CASSLDVGTGELFF
- TRBJ1-5 - TRBV5-1 TGCGCCAGCAGCTTGGCTGGGCTCGAAGGGCCCCAGCATTTT CASSLAGLEGPQHF
- TRBJ1-1 - TRBV6-6 TGTGCCAGCAGCGCCGGGACGGCAATTGAAGCTTTCTTT CASSAGTAIEAFF
- TRBJ1-4 - TRBV7-8 TGTGCCAGCAGCTTATCGCAGGACCTTGGGAAACTGTTTTTT CASSLSQDLGKLFF
- TRBJ1-3 - TRBV6-6 TGTGCCAGCAGTTACCTTTCGGGGGCGGATGGAAACACCATATATTTT CASSYLSGADGNTIYF
- TRBJ2-4 - TRBV5-1 TGCGCCAGCAGCTTGGCCGAGGACGCCAGAAACATTCAGTACTTC CASSLAEDARNIQYF
- TRBJ2-7 - TRBV2 TGTGCCAGCAGTGCCAGCCACGAGCAGTACTTC CASSASHEQYF
- TRBJ2-3 TRBD1 TRBV6-5 TGTGCCAGCAGACGGACAGGGGGCACAGATACGCAGTATTTT CASRRTGGTDTQYF
- TRBJ2-5 TRBD2 TRBV2 TGTGCCAGCAGTGGGACTAGCGGTCCCCAAGAGACCCAGTACTTC CASSGTSGPQETQYF
- TRBJ2-1 TRBD2 TRBV7-3 TGTGCCAGCGCGAGGGGTGTAGCGGGAGTCTACAATGAGCAGTTCTTC CASARGVAGVYNEQFF
- TRBJ2-2 - TRBV5-1 TGCGCCAGCAGCTTGGAGGGGGGGCGCGCCGGGGAGCTGTTTTTT CASSLEGGRAGELFF
- TRBJ2-5 TRBD2 TRBV5-1 TGCGCCAGCAGCTTGGAGGGCGGGAGAGAGACCCAGTACTTC CASSLEGGRETQYF
- TRBJ2-7 - TRBV7-3 TGTGCCAGCAGCTTAAATCCCACCTACGAGCAGTACTTC CASSLNPTYEQYF
- TRBJ2-1 - TRBV21-1 TGTGCCAGCAGGACGGACGCTAGCTCCTACAATGAGCAGTTCTTC CASRTDASSYNEQFF
- TRBJ1-5 - TRBV27 TGTGCCAGCAGTTTATTCGGGGGCCAAGGCAATCAGCCCCAGCATTTT CASSLFGGQGNQPQHF
- TRBJ1-3 - TRBV6-4 TGTGCCAGCAGTGCAATGTCCGAGGGTGGAAACACCATATATTTT CASSAMSEGGNTIYF
few TRBJ1-5 TRBD1 TRBV2 TGTGCCAGCAGCTGGGACAGGGGAAAGCATCAGCCCCAGCATTTT CASSWDRGKHQPQHF
few TRBJ2-5 - TRBV5-1 TGCGCCAGCAGCTTGGTTGGCAGCCAAGAGACCCAGTACTTC CASSLVGSQETQYF
- TRBJ2-5 - TRBV29-1 TGCAGCCATCGTCCTGCGGGACCCCAAGAGACCCAGTACTTC CSHRPAGPQETQYF
- TRBJ2-7 - TRBV10-3 TGTGCCACCCGGGACACTGGCTACGAGCAGTACTTC CATRDTGYEQYF
- TRBJ2-7 - TRBV2 TGTGCCAGCCTCGTCGCAGGGAGGTACGAGCAGTACTTC CASLVAGRYEQYF
- TRBJ2-1 - TRBV30 TGTGCCTGGAGTCCCCTGGCGGGGGAGCAGTTCTTC CAWSPLAGEQFF
- TRBJ2-7 TRBD1 TRBV19 TGTGCCAGTCGGTTAACGGGGACAGGCCCCTACGAGCAGTACTTC CASRLTGTGPYEQYF
- TRBJ1-4 - TRBV5-4 TGTGCCAGCAGCTCTTCCAGGACCAATGAAAAACTGTTTTTT CASSSSRTNEKLFF
- TRBJ1-5 - TRBV6-5 TGTGCCAGCAGTTCCTCTCCGGGAACTCAGCCCCAGCATTTT CASSSSPGTQPQHF
medium-sized TRBJ2-1 - TRBV6-5 TGTGCCAGCAGTTACTCGTGGGGTGATGAGCAGTTCTTC CASSYSWGDEQFF
- TRBJ1-5 - TRBV19 TGTGCCACCAGAGGTCAATGGGGCGATAGCAATCAGCCCCAGCATTTT CATRGQWGDSNQPQHF
few TRBJ1-5 - TRBV19 TGTGCCAGTAGTAATTATAGAGATCAGCCCCAGCATTTT CASSNYRDQPQHF